This entry lists 17 T cell receptor beta chains sequenced from one sample in a study of control samples from healthy donors and cancer patients. Produced via immunoSEQ multiplex PCR; TCRdb's table is partial and in-frame only. The table has 150,000 to 200,000 clones, roughly 91% seen once; the top ten hold about 1.6%. The sample comprised blood. Source of these receptors: a woman younger than 45 in good health.

This chain joins TRBV13 and TRBJ1-2; D perhaps matches TRBD1 (5 bases). Germline assignment: CDR1 PRHDT and CDR2 FYEKMQ (reference sequence). This CDR3 spans 11 amino acids. Trimming pared 4 bases from V and 6 bases from J, leaving 6 bases between. The CDR3 DNA follows: TGTGCCAGCAGCTCAGGGCATGGCTACACCTTC. Translated, it gives CASSSGHGYTF.

This clone was observed a few times. The genes are TRBV15 and TRBJ1-5; 8 bases align to TRBD1. The germline V gene encodes CDR1 LNHNV and CDR2 YYDKDF (reference sequence). The CDR3 runs 15 residues. With V trimmed by 1 base and J by 7 bases, 6 bases remained unmatched. This CDR3 reads CATSRGDRGGQPQHF. CDR3 DNA: TGTGCCACCAGCAGAGGAGACAGGGGCGGGCAGCCCCAGCATTTT.

The chain is built from TRBV2 and TRBJ1-2; the match to TRBD1 covers 9 bases. The CDR3 runs to 14 residues. Germline CDR1 is SNHLY and CDR2 is FYNNEI. With 3 bases clipped from V and 4 bases from J, the junction kept 3 bases outside the gene matches. CDR3: CASSEVGQGYGYTF. The CDR3 DNA sequence: TGTGCCAGCAGTGAGGTGGGACAGGGCTATGGCTACACCTTC.

The rearrangement uses TRBV27 and TRBJ2-3, with D unresolved. Trimming stripped 5 bases from V and 1 base from J, with 16 bases between. The CDR3 has 16 residues. In germline, CDR1 is MNHEY, CDR2 SMNVEV (reference sequence). The DNA for the CDR3 is TGTGCCAGCAGTCTACAGTCCGTTAGGGGCACAGATACGCAGTATTTT. It is translated as CASSLQSVRGTDTQYF.

This chain links TRBV4-1 with TRBJ2-1; 7 bases line up with TRBD1. There are 14 residues in the CDR3. The germline CDR1 and CDR2 sequences are MGHRA and YSYEKL. J was trimmed by 5 bases and V by 1 base; bases with no gene match: 2. CDR3 protein: CASSQVQGNNEQFF. Written as DNA, the CDR3 is TGCGCCAGCAGCCAAGTACAGGGGAACAATGAGCAGTTCTTC.

This clone was picked up a small number of times. The rearrangement joins TRBV6-4 to TRBJ2-3; 8 bases map to TRBD2. The trim removed 3 bases at V and 1 base at J, leaving 3 bases unmatched. The V gene's germline CDR1 is MRHNA and CDR2 SNTAGT. The CDR3 extends over 15 amino acids. CDR3 region: CASSEGAGGTDTQYF. In DNA, the CDR3 is TGTGCCAGCAGTGAGGGAGCGGGGGGCACAGATACGCAGTATTTT.

This chain links TRBV9 with TRBJ1-1; the match to TRBD1 covers 8 bases. J lost 0 bases, V lost 4 bases, and 2 bases had no gene match. The CDR3 has 14 amino acids. Germline V gives CDR1 SGDLS, CDR2 YYNGEE. The CDR3 sequence: CASSRQGMNTEAFF. The CDR3 region has the DNA TGTGCCAGCAGCCGACAGGGGATGAACACTGAAGCTTTCTTT.

The rearrangement uses TRBV4-1 and TRBJ2-1, with 8 bases fitting TRBD2. The length of the CDR3 is 16 residues. Germline V gene data show CDR1 as MGHRA and CDR2 as YSYEKL. Trimming cost V 0 bases and J 6 bases; bases outside gene matches: 7. CDR3 protein: CASSQDVPGGLNEQFF. The CDR3 region has the DNA TGCGCCAGCAGCCAAGATGTCCCGGGGGGGCTCAATGAGCAGTTCTTC.

The chain recombines TRBV30 with TRBJ1-6, with D perhaps matching TRBD1 (6 bases). The CDR3 covers 14 residues. Germline-derived CDR1 and CDR2 are GTSNPN and SVGIG (reference sequence). Trimming removed 1 base at V and 6 bases at J, with 10 bases between. The CDR3 region has the DNA TGTGCCTGGAGTGGGGGGGCCCTTAATTCACCCCTCCACTTT. Residues: CAWSGGALNSPLHF.

In DNA form, the CDR3 reads TGTGCCAGCAGCTTAGGACAACTTAATAACTATGGCTACACCTTC. Protein product: CASSLGQLNNYGYTF. The chain couples TRBV7-2 to TRBJ1-2; D call uncertain. Per the germline V gene, CDR1 is SGHTA and CDR2 is FQGNSA. The CDR3 is 15 amino acids. The ends were cut back, 1 base at V and 1 base at J, with 10 bases in the middle.

V usage is TRBV30 and J usage is TRBJ2-2; 10 nucleotides agree with TRBD2. Trimming cost V 1 base and J 2 bases; bases outside gene matches: 1. The CDR3 sequence is 15 residues long. Germline lookup yields CDR1 GTSNPN and CDR2 SVGIG (reference sequence). As DNA, the CDR3 is TGTGCCTGGAGTGGACTAGCGGGCAACACCGGGGAGCTGTTTTTT. Translation gives CAWSGLAGNTGELFF.

This rearrangement joins TRBV6-5 to TRBJ2-7; 8 bases line up with TRBD1. This CDR3 has 15 amino acids. The junction had 10 bases not matched to a gene; V was cut back by 5 bases and J by 4 bases. Germline V gene sequence: CDR1 MNHEY, CDR2 SVGAGI. The CDR3 DNA reads TGTGCCAGCAGTAAACCCCAGGGGGCTGGGTACGAGCAGTACTTC. This codes for CASSKPQGAGYEQYF.

In the case of this clone: Other nucleotide sequences from this sample produce the same CDR3. The chain is built from TRBV20-1 and TRBJ1-2; D is undetermined. CDR1 is DFQATT, CDR2 SNEGSKA, per germline (reference sequence). V was trimmed by 3 bases and J by 8 bases, leaving 7 bases between them. The CDR3 runs 10 residues. The CDR3 bases are TGCAGTGCTAGGGGAGACGGCTACACCTTC. This codes for CSARGDGYTF.

J is TRBJ2-1 and V is TRBV29-1; 9 nucleotides align to TRBD2. This CDR3 spans 16 amino acids. Germline V gives CDR1 SQVTM, CDR2 ANQGSEA. J gave up 0 bases and V 5 bases, and 8 bases lay outside the gene matches. CDR3: CSVNRAGGPSYNEQFF. In nucleotides, the CDR3 is TGCAGCGTTAATCGAGCGGGAGGACCCTCCTACAATGAGCAGTTCTTC.

This rearrangement joins TRBV2 to TRBJ1-5; TRBD1 matches 8 bases. Germline V gene sequence: CDR1 SNHLY, CDR2 FYNNEI. J was trimmed by 5 bases and V by 4 bases; bases with no gene match: 7. This CDR3 has 15 residues. The CDR3 loop is CASSGAGTGYQPQHF. CDR3 in DNA: TGTGCCAGCAGTGGAGCCGGGACAGGATATCAGCCCCAGCATTTT.

The chain uses TRBV19 and TRBJ2-6; TRBD2 is a possible D gene (6 bases). Germline-derived CDR1 and CDR2 are LNHDA and SQIVND (reference sequence). Deletions cut 0 bases from V and 2 bases from J, with 11 bases between. The CDR3 consists of 17 residues. The CDR3 sequence: CASSIDRGSTGANVLTF. The CDR3 DNA reads TGTGCCAGTAGTATAGATCGGGGGTCAACTGGGGCCAACGTCCTGACTTTC.

The chain joins TRBV28 to TRBJ1-3, with 7 bases fitting TRBD1. Germline V gene sequence: CDR1 MDHEN, CDR2 SYDVKM. CDR3 length: 15 residues. Unmatched junction bases numbered 1, after V lost 1 base and J lost 1 base. In DNA, the CDR3 is TGTGCCAGCAGTTTATCGGACAGGTCTGGAAACACCATATATTTT. It is translated as CASSLSDRSGNTIYF.